What follows are 22 T cell receptor beta chains derived from one specimen sequenced in a study of blood T cell repertoires in COVID-19. The protocol was immunoSEQ multiplex PCR, while the TCRdb copy is restricted to in-frame clones and leaves out a portion. This table holds about 250,000 clones, around four fifths found once. The sequenced sample was peripheral blood. The receptors here all came from a man older than 75 with acute or convalescent COVID-19.

V is TRBV27 and J is TRBJ1-6; TRBD1 aligns across 9 bases. CDR1 is MNHEY, CDR2 SMNVEV, per germline (reference sequence). The CDR3 has 14 residues. V trimming: 5 bases; J trimming: 7 bases; junction bases outside the gene matches: 3. This chain's CDR3 is CASSAGTGNSPLHF. The DNA of the CDR3 is TGTGCCAGCAGTGCTGGGACAGGGAATTCACCCCTCCACTTT.

The chain has TRBV27 and TRBJ2-2, with 11 positions matching TRBD1. Germline V gene lookup returns CDR1 MNHEY and CDR2 SMNVEV (reference sequence). The CDR3 covers 15 residues. V gave up 6 bases and J gave up 5 bases; unmatched junction bases: 5. CDR3 sequence reads: CASRWGQGVTGELFF. The DNA for the CDR3 is TGTGCCAGCAGGTGGGGACAGGGGGTGACCGGGGAGCTGTTTTTT.

This CDR3 is CASSTDRGRGYTF. The DNA for the CDR3 is TGCGCCAGCAGCACAGACAGGGGGCGAGGCTACACCTTC. The V call is TRBV5-1, the J call TRBJ1-2; the match to TRBD1 covers 10 bases. Germline CDR1 reads SGHRS; CDR2 reads YFSETQ. The trim removed 4 bases at V and 8 bases at J, leaving 5 bases unmatched. This CDR3 comprises 13 residues.

This chain uses TRBV7-2 with TRBJ2-7, with D perhaps TRBD2 (5 bases). The V end was cut by 5 bases, the J end by 1 base, with 9 bases between. The CDR3 contains 13 residues. Germline CDR1 is SGHTA and CDR2 is FQGNSA. CDR3 bases: TGTGCCAGCAGCAGATGGGAGTCCTACGAGCAGTACTTC. Residues: CASSRWESYEQYF.

This clone was recorded a few times. The chain links TRBV7-2 to TRBJ1-2, with a weak D call TRBD1 (5 bases). V dropped 1 base and J dropped 4 bases, with 10 bases sitting between them. From germline, CDR1 is SGHTA and CDR2 FQGNSA. The CDR3 contains 14 residues. In DNA form, the CDR3 reads TGTGCCAGCAGCTTAGAGGAGGGGTCCTATGGCTACACCTTC. Encoded protein: CASSLEEGSYGYTF.

V gene TRBV20-1 combines with J gene TRBJ1-2; unclear D gene. V was clipped by 6 bases and J by 5 bases, with 10 bases between them. This CDR3 spans 11 amino acids. The germline gives CDR1 DFQATT, CDR2 SNEGSKA (reference sequence). The CDR3 loop reads CSASPGYGYTF. CDR3 nucleotide sequence: TGCAGTGCGTCCCCGGGTTATGGCTACACCTTC.

This rearrangement joins TRBV7-2 to TRBJ2-3, with D unresolved. The V end was cut by 1 base, the J end by 8 bases, with 16 bases between. The CDR3 has 15 amino acids. Germline V CDR1 and CDR2: SGHTA, FQGNSA. The CDR3 reads CASSLGPAIKATQYF. The CDR3 DNA follows: TGTGCCAGCAGCTTAGGTCCAGCGATTAAGGCTACGCAGTATTTT.

The chain uses TRBV28 and TRBJ2-3; maybe TRBD1 (5 bases). The V end lost 8 bases, the J end lost 4 bases, and 22 bases lay between the germline ends. Germline CDR1 reads MDHEN; CDR2 reads SYDVKM. The CDR3 consists of 16 residues. DNA for the CDR3: TGTGCCAGCGCCTCCCTCCCAGGGAAAAAGGCAGATACGCAGTATTTT. It encodes CASASLPGKKADTQYF.

This rearrangement joins TRBV6-4 to TRBJ1-5, with a tentative D call TRBD1 (5 bases). Germline CDR1 and CDR2: MRHNA and SNTAGT. The CDR3 is 16 amino acids. V was trimmed by 2 bases and J by 0 bases, leaving 11 bases between them. The CDR3 DNA sequence: TGTGCCAGCAGTGACACAGGCCGAATTAGCAATCAGCCCCAGCATTTT. This sequence encodes CASSDTGRISNQPQHF.

The chain combines TRBV3-1 (or the pseudogene TRBV3-2) with TRBJ1-4; TRBD1 is a possible D gene (6 bases). The germline V gene encodes CDR1 LGHDT and CDR2 YNNKEL (reference sequence). The CDR3 covers 14 residues. V lost 1 base and J 6 bases, leaving 9 bases between the germline ends. CDR3 in amino acids: CASSQGGRDEKLFF. Written as DNA, the CDR3 is TGTGCCAGCAGCCAAGGGGGGCGTGATGAAAAACTGTTTTTT.

This clone was seen a single time. The chain recombines TRBV28 with TRBJ2-3; 7 bases agree with TRBD2. Germline lookup yields CDR1 MDHEN and CDR2 SYDVKM. V trimming: 6 bases; J trimming: 0 bases; junction bases outside the gene matches: 3. The CDR3 has 14 amino acids. The DNA of the CDR3 is TGTGCCAGCAGGAGTAGCGGGAGCACAGATACGCAGTATTTT. It translates to CASRSSGSTDTQYF.

V usage is TRBV6-5 and J usage is TRBJ1-4; 10 bases match TRBD1. The CDR3 extends over 14 amino acids. Germline-derived CDR1 and CDR2 are MNHEY and SVGAGI. V lost 2 bases and J lost 10; bases outside the gene matches: 4. CDR3 protein: CASSYARTGGKLFF. The CDR3 nucleotides read TGTGCCAGCAGTTACGCTAGGACAGGGGGAAAACTGTTTTTT.

This clone was found a few times. The chain combines TRBV28 with TRBJ1-2; D is perhaps TRBD1 (5 bases). V lost 6 bases and J lost 8, with 10 bases in between. Germline V gene sequence: CDR1 MDHEN, CDR2 SYDVKM. This CDR3 has 11 amino acids. CDR3 DNA: TGTGCCAGCAGAGGGGTAGAAGGCTACACCTTC. This sequence encodes CASRGVEGYTF.

The table lists this clone with a count of one. Distinct nucleotide sequences in the sample also encode this CDR3. The V call is TRBV5-1, the J call TRBJ2-7; 10 nucleotides match TRBD1. Losses at the gene ends were 4 bases for V and 2 bases for J; bases not matched to a gene: 3. The CDR3 runs to 14 residues. CDR1 SGHRS and CDR2 YFSETQ come from the germline V gene. The CDR3, as DNA: TGCGCCAGCAGCACAGGACAGGGGGCCTACGAGCAGTACTTC. Translation gives CASSTGQGAYEQYF.

The chain recombines TRBV28 with TRBJ2-7; TRBD1 aligns across 9 bases. The ends lost 2 bases at V and 3 bases at J; junction bases unmatched: 20. Germline assignment: CDR1 MDHEN and CDR2 SYDVKM. CDR3 length equals 20 residues. CDR3 sequence (DNA): TGTGCCAGCAGTTTAAGCCCCCCTCCGGTATGGACAGGGGCATGCTACGAGCAGTACTTC. This gives the protein CASSLSPPPVWTGACYEQYF. The entire variable domain, with the rest obtained from reference TRBV28 and TRBJ2-7, is as follows: DVKVTQSSRYLVKRTGEKVFLECVQDMDHENMFWYRQDPGLGLRLIYFSYDVKMKEKGDIPEGYSVSREKKERFSLILESASTNQTSMYLCASSLSPPPVWTGACYEQYFGPGTRLTVT.

This CDR3 is CAGGNQGNQPQHF. The CDR3 nucleotides are TGTGCCGGGGGAAATCAGGGGAATCAGCCCCAGCATTTT. The J gene is TRBJ1-5, the V gene TRBV19; D possibly corresponds to TRBD1 (6 bases). With 11 bases removed from V and 4 bases from J, the gap between germline ends came to 15 bases. Germline CDR1 LNHDA, CDR2 SQIVND (reference sequence). CDR3 length: 13 amino acids.

This chain uses TRBV18 with TRBJ1-1; no definite D call. Trimming shortened V by 3 bases and J by 2 bases, and 7 bases separated the two germline ends. The CDR3 consists of 13 residues. The germline V gene has CDR1 KGHSH and CDR2 LQKENI. This chain's CDR3 is CASSPSGNTEAFF. CDR3 coding DNA: TGTGCCAGCTCACCTTCAGGTAACACTGAAGCTTTCTTT.

The chain recombines TRBV5-6 with TRBJ2-5, with D maybe TRBD1 (7 bases). Trimming pared 3 bases from V and 5 bases from J, leaving 14 bases between. The CDR3 spans 14 residues. Germline assignment: CDR1 SGHDT and CDR2 YYEEEE. CDR3 protein: CASSSGGGGETQYF. In DNA form, the CDR3 reads TGTGCCAGCAGCTCAGGGGGAGGTGGGGAGACCCAGTACTTC.

On this clone: Relative to the germline gene, one junction end is altered; a read error may explain this. V usage is TRBV7-7 and J usage is TRBJ1-6; D is unclear. From germline, CDR1 is SSHAT and CDR2 FNYEAQ (reference sequence). CDR3 length: 17 amino acids. The CDR3: CASSFRTDRDYNSPLHF. DNA of the CDR3: TGTGCTAGCAGCTTCAGGACGGACCGGGATTATAATTCACCCCTCCACTTT.

This chain joins TRBV28 and TRBJ2-1; TRBD2 matches at 11 bases. The J segment lost 4 bases and the V segment lost 7 bases, leaving 15 bases of the junction unmatched. The CDR3 is 18 residues long. Germline-derived CDR1 and CDR2 are MDHEN and SYDVKM. The CDR3 bases are TGTGCCAGCACCCAGGGGGGGACTAGCGGACTAAAGTACAATGAGCAGTTCTTC. It translates to CASTQGGTSGLKYNEQFF. Based on the CDR3 plus reference TRBV28 and TRBJ2-1, the full variable domain is DVKVTQSSRYLVKRTGEKVFLECVQDMDHENMFWYRQDPGLGLRLIYFSYDVKMKEKGDIPEGYSVSREKKERFSLILESASTNQTSMYLCASTQGGTSGLKYNEQFFGPGTRLTVL.

The chain recombines TRBV27 with TRBJ2-7, with 9 bases aligning to TRBD1. Germline CDR1 and CDR2: MNHEY and SMNVEV (reference sequence). Trimming cost V 6 bases and J 2 bases; bases outside gene matches: 8. CDR3 length equals 15 residues. The CDR3 coding sequence is TGTGCCAGCAGACTACAGGGGGCGCCCCCCTACGAGCAGTACTTC. It translates to CASRLQGAPPYEQYF.

The CDR3 coding sequence is TGTGCCAGCTCAAGGGACAGGCCTGGGAGGGACTATGGCTACACCTTC. It specifies CASSRDRPGRDYGYTF. J is TRBJ1-2 and V is TRBV18; the match to TRBD1 covers 8 bases. V gave up 5 bases and J gave up 3 bases; unmatched junction bases: 11. This CDR3 has 16 amino acids. Germline CDR1 KGHSH, CDR2 LQKENI. Full variable domain (rest looked up from reference TRBV18 and TRBJ1-2): NAGVMQNPRHLVRRRGQEARLRCSPMKGHSHVYWYRQLPEEGLKFMVYLQKENIIDESGMPKERFSAEFPKEGPSILRIQQVVRGDSAAYFCASSRDRPGRDYGYTFGSGTRLTVV.